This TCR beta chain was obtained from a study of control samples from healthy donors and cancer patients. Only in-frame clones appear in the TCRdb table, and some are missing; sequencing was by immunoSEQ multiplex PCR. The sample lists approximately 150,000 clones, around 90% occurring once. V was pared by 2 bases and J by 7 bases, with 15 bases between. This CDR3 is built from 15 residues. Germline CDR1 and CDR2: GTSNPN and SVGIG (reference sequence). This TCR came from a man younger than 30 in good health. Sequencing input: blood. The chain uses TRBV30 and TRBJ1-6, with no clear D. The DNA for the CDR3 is TGTGCCTGGAGTACGGACGGAGCGTTAAATTCACCCCTCCACTTT. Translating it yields CAWSTDGALNSPLHF.